Presented here are 30 T cell receptor beta chains from one specimen sequenced in a study of CD4 T cells in relation to SARS-CoV-2 and coronaviruses. The unexposed donors gave CD4+ T cells in about 2011-2018, prior to COVID-19. Measured with immunoSEQ multiplex PCR; TCRdb has only the in-frame clones, and not every one. Among about 55,000 clones, roughly 85% were seen once, and the ten largest hold more than 1.1%. Sequenced sample: memory CD4+ T cells from PBMCs. The receptor set was obtained from a human donor in good health.

The gene calls are TRBV7-3 and TRBJ2-7, with TRBD1 matching over 10 bases. Germline values: CDR1 SGHTA, CDR2 FQGTGA. J gave up 6 bases and V 5 bases, and 10 bases lay outside the gene matches. The CDR3 sequence is 15 residues long. CDR3 DNA: TGTGCCAGCAGCGTAGCCGGGACAGGGGTGAGCGAGCAGTACTTC. It translates to CASSVAGTGVSEQYF.

The chain uses TRBV5-5 and TRBJ2-7, with D uncertain. V gave up 1 base and J gave up 4 bases, with 15 bases separating them. Germline V gene data show CDR1 as SGHKS and CDR2 as YYEKEE (reference sequence). This CDR3 is 15 amino acids long. In nucleotides, the CDR3 is TGTGCCAGCAGCTTGAGACCCGCCGGCTTATACGAGCAGTACTTC. This translates into CASSLRPAGLYEQYF.

This chain joins TRBV19 and TRBJ1-4; the D is unclear. From germline, CDR1 is LNHDA and CDR2 SQIVND (reference sequence). This CDR3 is 16 amino acids long. The V end lost 2 bases, the J end lost 0 bases, and 10 bases lay between the germline ends. As DNA, the CDR3 is TGTGCCAGTAGTATATGGGAAGAAGCAACTAATGAAAAACTGTTTTTT. Encoded protein: CASSIWEEATNEKLFF.

The chain uses TRBV24-1 and TRBJ2-2; 10 bases are a match to TRBD2. The CDR3 consists of 20 residues. Germline lookup yields CDR1 KGHDR and CDR2 SFDVKD. V lost 2 bases, J lost 0 bases, and 11 bases stayed unmatched. The CDR3 spells CATSDSGLASPSSNTGELFF. CDR3 bases: TGTGCCACCAGTGATTCGGGACTAGCGAGTCCCTCCTCGAACACCGGGGAGCTGTTTTTT.

The table lists this clone with a count of one. The chain links TRBV5-6 to TRBJ1-2, with TRBD1 as a possible D gene (6 bases). The length of the CDR3 is 17 residues. In germline, CDR1 is SGHDT, CDR2 YYEEEE. The ends were cut back, 3 bases at V and 3 bases at J, with 21 bases in the middle. The CDR3 region is CASSSPNGGLRDYGYTF. As DNA, the CDR3 is TGTGCCAGCAGCTCGCCGAACGGGGGGCTGAGGGACTATGGCTACACCTTC. The full variable domain, in which reference TRBV5-6 and TRBJ1-2 provide the parts outside the CDR3, is DAGVTQSPTHLIKTRGQQVTLRCSPKSGHDTVSWYQQALGQGPQFIFQYYEEEERQRGNFPDRFSGHQFPNYSSELNVNALLLGDSALYLCASSSPNGGLRDYGYTFGSGTRLTVV.

J is TRBJ2-2 and V is TRBV10-1, with 11 bases lining up with TRBD2. Germline V lookup: CDR1 WNHNN, CDR2 SYGVQD (reference sequence). The CDR3 consists of 17 residues. The V and J ends lost 3 bases and 5 bases, in that order; junction bases with no gene match: 8. DNA of the CDR3: TGCGCCAGCAGTGACTCTGGCGCTAGCGGGAGGACCGGGGAGCTGTTTTTT. It translates to CASSDSGASGRTGELFF.

V gene TRBV6-5 combines with J gene TRBJ2-3; D is unresolved. CDR1 and CDR2 from the germline V gene are MNHEY and SVGAGI. V was cut by 8 bases and J by 5 bases, with 17 bases left in between. The CDR3 is 14 residues long. In DNA form, the CDR3 reads TGTGCCAGCGCATCATCAACTACTCGAGATACGCAGTATTTT. Protein sequence: CASASSTTRDTQYF.

The rearrangement links TRBV3-1 (or the pseudogene TRBV3-2) to TRBJ2-2; a possible D gene is TRBD1 (6 bases). Trimming shortened V by 4 bases and J by 7 bases, and 22 bases separated the two germline ends. This CDR3 spans 17 amino acids. Germline assignment: CDR1 LGHDT and CDR2 YNNKEL (reference sequence). CDR3: CASSRHRVVGVSGELFF. The CDR3 nucleotides are TGTGCCAGCAGCCGACACAGGGTCGTGGGGGTGAGCGGGGAGCTGTTTTTT.

The chain has TRBV5-1 and TRBJ1-6; the D gene is possibly TRBD1 (6 bases). V lost 4 bases and J 11 bases, leaving 22 bases between the germline ends. The CDR3 totals 16 residues. Germline V gene data show CDR1 as SGHRS and CDR2 as YFSETQ. The CDR3 nucleotides read TGCGCCAGCAGCCCGGGACACGTCGACTTAGCGACACCCCTCCACTTT. Protein sequence: CASSPGHVDLATPLHF.

In DNA, the CDR3 is TGTGCCAGCAGCCCGCGTTCTACGGCAGGGAGCACTGAAGCTTTCTTT. The encoded protein is CASSPRSTAGSTEAFF. The V call is TRBV3-1 (or the pseudogene TRBV3-2), the J call TRBJ1-1, with TRBD1 as a possible D gene (5 bases). The CDR3 runs to 16 residues. Trimming shortened V by 4 bases and J by 4 bases, and 19 bases separated the two germline ends. Germline lookup yields CDR1 LGHDT and CDR2 YNNKEL (reference sequence).

The chain combines TRBV4-2 with TRBJ1-5; maybe TRBD1 (6 bases). CDR1 LGHNA and CDR2 YNFKEQ come from the germline V gene. The CDR3 is 15 amino acids. V shed 1 base and J shed 11 bases, with 18 bases lying between them. The CDR3 is CASSQGGGRKWSQHF. The CDR3 DNA follows: TGTGCCAGCAGCCAAGGCGGGGGGCGTAAGTGGTCCCAGCATTTT.

This clone was seen only a few times. The chain couples TRBV19 to TRBJ1-5; possible D gene TRBD1, 6 bases. V was shortened by 5 bases and J by 4 bases, with 18 bases between the two germline ends. This CDR3 is 16 amino acids long. Germline CDR1 LNHDA, CDR2 SQIVND (reference sequence). In nucleotides, the CDR3 is TGTGCCAGTAGTCTCAACAGGGCGGTTCGGAATCAGCCCCAGCATTTT. Protein product: CASSLNRAVRNQPQHF.

J is TRBJ2-1 and V is TRBV28, with 7 bases aligning to TRBD2. CDR3 length: 16 amino acids. Trimming cost V 2 bases and J 0 bases; bases outside gene matches: 4. Per germline, CDR1 MDHEN and CDR2 SYDVKM. CDR3 bases: TGTGCCAGCAGTTTAATGCGGGGGAGCTCCTACAATGAGCAGTTCTTC. This translates into CASSLMRGSSYNEQFF.

V usage is TRBV2 and J usage is TRBJ2-7; D possibly corresponds to TRBD2 (6 bases). Deletions cut 7 bases from V and 1 base from J, with 17 bases between. CDR3 size: 15 residues. Germline V gene sequence: CDR1 SNHLY, CDR2 FYNNEI. CDR3 bases: TGTGCCAGCATGTCCTCTAGCGTACCTTCCTACGAGCAGTACTTC. Encoded protein: CASMSSSVPSYEQYF.

The chain employs TRBV18 and TRBJ2-1, with D possibly matching TRBD2 (6 bases). Germline CDR1 and CDR2: KGHSH and LQKENI. The CDR3 is 15 residues long. Trimming pared 1 base from V and 7 bases from J, leaving 14 bases between. The CDR3 region is CASSPRAGWQNEQFF. The CDR3 nucleotides read TGTGCCAGCTCACCACGTGCGGGATGGCAGAATGAGCAGTTCTTC.

This sequence joins TRBV28 and TRBJ2-7, with 9 bases aligning to TRBD1. There are 13 residues in the CDR3. V lost 5 bases, J lost 8 bases, and 7 bases stayed unmatched. CDR1 is MDHEN, CDR2 SYDVKM, per germline. The CDR3 DNA reads as TGTGCCAGCAGTGCAGGACAGGGGAGTCAGCAGTACTTC. Its protein is CASSAGQGSQQYF.

The V call is TRBV5-8, the J call TRBJ2-3; 12 bases line up with TRBD1. Per the germline V gene, CDR1 is SGHTS and CDR2 is YDEGEE. The CDR3 has 16 amino acids. The trim removed 5 bases at V and 4 bases at J, leaving 8 bases unmatched. CDR3 region: CASRRTGTGGADTQYF. DNA of the CDR3: TGTGCCAGCAGGCGGACCGGGACAGGGGGCGCAGATACGCAGTATTTT. Filled out from reference TRBV5-8 and TRBJ2-3, the complete variable domain reads EAGVTQSPTHLIKTRGQQATLRCSPISGHTSVYWYQQALGLGLQFLLWYDEGEERNRGNFPPRFSGRQFPNYSSELNVNALELEDSALYLCASRRTGTGGADTQYFGPGTRLTVL.

The rearrangement joins TRBV7-3 to TRBJ2-1; 9 bases fit TRBD2. The CDR3 consists of 15 residues. Germline-derived CDR1 and CDR2 are SGHTA and FQGTGA. With 2 bases clipped from V and 9 bases from J, the junction kept 8 bases outside the gene matches. For the CDR3, the DNA is TGTGCCAGCAGCTTAGTTGCGGGAGGGCCAGGTGAGCAGTTCTTC. Protein: CASSLVAGGPGEQFF.

The chain combines TRBV19 with TRBJ2-3; 7 bases map to TRBD1. The CDR3 loop spans 16 amino acids. Germline CDR1 LNHDA, CDR2 SQIVND (reference sequence). V was clipped by 5 bases and J by 1 base; unmatched bases: 9. CDR3 residues: CASSQSGGTGTDTQYF. The CDR3 region has the DNA TGTGCCAGTAGTCAGTCCGGTGGGACAGGCACAGATACGCAGTATTTT.

The V gene is TRBV6-2 or TRBV6-3, the J gene TRBJ2-3, with D unclear. CDR1 and CDR2 from the germline V gene are MNHEY and SVGEGT. The V end lost 5 bases, the J end lost 0 bases, and 12 bases lay between the germline ends. This CDR3 is built from 15 residues. The CDR3 protein is CASSRALLSTDTQYF. CDR3 DNA sequence: TGTGCCAGCAGTCGAGCCCTACTTAGCACAGATACGCAGTATTTT.

The rearrangement links TRBV2 to TRBJ2-1, with 13 bases lining up with TRBD2. Germline CDR1 reads SNHLY; CDR2 reads FYNNEI. The CDR3 extends over 15 amino acids. The V segment lost 4 bases and the J segment 7 bases; nucleotides outside the gene matches: 4. CDR3 nucleotide sequence: TGTGCCAGCAGTGCGACTAGCGGGAGGTTTAATGAGCAGTTCTTC. It is translated as CASSATSGRFNEQFF.

This chain joins TRBV5-1 and TRBJ2-5; the D is unclear. The germline CDR1 and CDR2 sequences are SGHRS and YFSETQ. V dropped 2 bases and J dropped 5 bases, with 19 bases sitting between them. The CDR3 totals 16 residues. The CDR3 reads CASSLAPLASSETQYF. CDR3 sequence (DNA): TGCGCCAGCAGCTTAGCGCCGTTAGCCTCAAGCGAGACCCAGTACTTC.

This clone was found a few times. This rearrangement joins TRBV6-4 to TRBJ1-1; unclear D gene. This CDR3 spans 13 amino acids. Germline V gene lookup returns CDR1 MRHNA and CDR2 SNTAGT. The V gene lost 5 bases and the J gene lost 3 bases, with 10 bases spanning the gap. This CDR3 is CASSLQEYTEAFF. The DNA for the CDR3 is TGTGCCAGCAGTCTTCAGGAATACACTGAAGCTTTCTTT.

This clone was seen more than once but under ten times. This chain links TRBV11-3 with TRBJ2-2; no definite D call. The germline V gene has CDR1 SGHNT and CDR2 YENEEA. The CDR3 loop spans 13 amino acids. V lost 1 base, J lost 5 bases, and 5 bases lay in between. In DNA form, the CDR3 reads TGTGCCAGCAGCTTAGGTATAACCGGGGAGCTGTTTTTT. Translation gives CASSLGITGELFF.

This clone has a single count. CDR3 protein: CASSLNRDTIYF. The CDR3 DNA reads TGTGCCAGCAGCTTAAATCGGGACACCATATATTTT. J is TRBJ1-3 and V is TRBV7-2; unclear D gene. Germline-derived CDR1 and CDR2 are SGHTA and FQGNSA. This CDR3 region has 12 residues. Deletions cut 2 bases from V and 8 bases from J, with 7 bases between. Based on the CDR3 plus reference TRBV7-2 and TRBJ1-3, the full variable domain is GAGVSQSPSNKVTEKGKDVELRCDPISGHTALYWYRQSLGQGLEFLIYFQGNSAPDKSGLPSDRFSAERTGGSVSTLTIQRTQQEDSAVYLCASSLNRDTIYFGEGSWLTVV.

The rearrangement uses TRBV9 and TRBJ1-1; D unresolved. The germline gives CDR1 SGDLS, CDR2 YYNGEE. V lost 0 bases to trimming and J lost 4 bases, with 7 bases between them. CDR3 length equals 13 residues. The chain's CDR3 is CASSVERATEAFF. The CDR3 bases are TGTGCCAGCAGCGTAGAAAGGGCCACTGAAGCTTTCTTT.

The chain is built from TRBV28 and TRBJ1-5; 9 nucleotides line up with TRBD1. CDR1 MDHEN and CDR2 SYDVKM come from the germline V gene. This CDR3 contains 19 residues. Trimming took 6 bases from V and 2 from J; bases not matched to a gene: 17. CDR3 sequence reads: CASRPLRTGVLGGNQPQHF. CDR3 sequence (DNA): TGTGCCAGCAGACCACTCCGGACAGGGGTTTTGGGTGGCAATCAGCCCCAGCATTTT.

The chain links TRBV7-9 to TRBJ2-1; no clear D. The CDR3 loop spans 11 amino acids. Germline V gene sequence: CDR1 SEHNR, CDR2 FQNEAQ (reference sequence). V lost 8 bases and J 4 bases, leaving 6 bases between the germline ends. This CDR3 is CASLLYNEQFF. CDR3 coding DNA: TGTGCCAGCCTACTATACAATGAGCAGTTCTTC.

The V gene is TRBV5-1, the J gene TRBJ1-4; D is perhaps TRBD1 (6 bases). Germline loops: CDR1 SGHRS, CDR2 YFSETQ. The CDR3 consists of 15 residues. The V gene lost 4 bases and the J gene lost 7 bases, with 17 bases spanning the gap. The CDR3 sequence: CASSTGHPQGEKLFF. As DNA, the CDR3 is TGCGCCAGCAGCACGGGACATCCCCAGGGTGAAAAACTGTTTTTT.

The chain employs TRBV14 and TRBJ2-5, with D possibly being TRBD1 (7 bases). Trimming pared 4 bases from V and 0 bases from J, leaving 18 bases between. Germline CDR1 is SGHDN and CDR2 is FVKESK. There are 17 residues in the CDR3. The CDR3 protein is CASSLEGARRYQETQYF. In DNA form, the CDR3 reads TGTGCCAGCAGCCTGGAGGGGGCGAGAAGGTACCAAGAGACCCAGTACTTC.